The next 19 T cell receptor beta chains were all read from a single sample in a study of T cell clones after liver transplantation. The method was immunoSEQ multiplex PCR; TCRdb's version includes in-frame clones alone and lacks a portion of them. The sample includes over 90,000 clones, about 88% of them seen just once. Here the sequenced sample was CD4+ T cells from blood, taken approximately 50 months after liver transplant. Receptors originate from a human patient who received a liver transplant. Some T cells may arise from the graft donor.

V is TRBV25-1 and J is TRBJ2-1; D gene unclear. The CDR3 loop spans 12 amino acids. CDR1 is MGHDK, CDR2 SYGVNS, per germline. The V end lost 9 bases, the J end lost 4 bases, and 10 bases lay between the germline ends. The CDR3 loop is CASGGRYNEQFF. CDR3 in DNA: TGTGCCAGTGGCGGACGGTACAATGAGCAGTTCTTC.

Only a few counts were recorded for this clone. The CDR3 sequence is CARNRQGTNTEAFF. The CDR3 DNA is TGTGCCAGAAATAGACAGGGGACGAACACTGAAGCTTTCTTT. The chain has TRBV6-6 and TRBJ1-1; 8 bases fit TRBD1. J gave up 1 base and V 9 bases, and 7 bases lay outside the gene matches. Germline V gene data show CDR1 as MNHNY and CDR2 as SVGAGI (reference sequence). The CDR3 is 14 residues long.

The V call is TRBV7-6, the J call TRBJ1-1, with unresolved D. The CDR3 is 14 residues long. Looked up from germline, CDR1 is SGHVS and CDR2 is FNYEAQ. Trimming left V 2 bases short and J 1 base short, with 8 bases between. The CDR3, as DNA: TGTGCCAGCAGCTTATCCTACGGGAACACTGAAGCTTTCTTT. Encoded protein: CASSLSYGNTEAFF.

The chain couples TRBV28 to TRBJ2-1, with TRBD2 matching over 13 bases. Germline assignment: CDR1 MDHEN and CDR2 SYDVKM. The ends lost 9 bases at V and 6 bases at J; junction bases unmatched: 2. This CDR3 has 13 amino acids. The DNA for the CDR3 is TGTGCCAGTCGGACTAGCGGGAGCAATGAGCAGTTCTTC. Protein sequence: CASRTSGSNEQFF.

The chain couples TRBV27 to TRBJ2-5, with 10 bases aligning to TRBD2. Germline V gives CDR1 MNHEY, CDR2 SMNVEV (reference sequence). CDR3 size: 16 residues. The trim removed 0 bases at V and 6 bases at J, leaving 7 bases unmatched. CDR3 sequence reads: CASSLSNLAGAKTQYF. CDR3 sequence (DNA): TGTGCCAGCAGTTTATCGAATCTAGCGGGGGCTAAGACCCAGTACTTC.

This clone has only a few counts. The chain couples TRBV5-4 to TRBJ1-2; perhaps TRBD1 as D (5 bases). The V end was cut by 2 bases, the J end by 11 bases, with 19 bases between. This CDR3 has 14 residues. Germline V gene data show CDR1 as SGHNT and CDR2 as YYREEE (reference sequence). The CDR3: CASSFDSGTRGYTF. The DNA of the CDR3 is TGTGCCAGCAGCTTCGATTCCGGGACCCGGGGGTACACCTTC.

The chain uses TRBV7-2 and TRBJ2-4; TRBD2 matches at 12 bases. This CDR3 comprises 17 residues. V shed 0 bases, J shed 5 bases, and the junction held 5 bases outside the gene matches. Germline CDR1 is SGHTA and CDR2 is FQGNSA. CDR3 sequence reads: CASSLARTSGTQNIQYF. The CDR3 DNA is TGTGCCAGCAGCTTAGCAAGGACTAGCGGGACCCAAAACATTCAGTACTTC.

The DNA for the CDR3 is TGTGCCAGCTCCAATGGATGGACCGGGGAGCTGTTTTTT. Translation: CASSNGWTGELFF. The chain joins TRBV2 to TRBJ2-2, with D unresolved. Germline V gene sequence: CDR1 SNHLY, CDR2 FYNNEI. V was clipped by 8 bases and J by 5 bases, with 12 bases between them. The CDR3 has 13 residues.

The rearrangement uses TRBV9 and TRBJ1-3; the D is unclear. The CDR3 length is 17 residues. Germline CDR1 SGDLS, CDR2 YYNGEE. Trimming left V 3 bases short and J 3 bases short, with 19 bases between. In DNA, the CDR3 is TGTGCCAGCAGCGCATTACCTAACAGTGATTTTGGAAACACCATATATTTT. Translated, it gives CASSALPNSDFGNTIYF.

The rearrangement links TRBV28 to TRBJ1-5; possible D gene TRBD1, 5 bases. The V end lost 3 bases, the J end lost 9 bases, and 18 bases lay between the germline ends. This CDR3 has 15 amino acids. Germline V CDR1 and CDR2: MDHEN, SYDVKM. CDR3 sequence reads: CASSFTPQGSGPQHF. DNA of the CDR3: TGTGCCAGCAGTTTCACTCCCCAGGGCTCCGGGCCCCAGCATTTT.

In DNA form, the CDR3 reads TGTGCCGCAGGAGGGGCTCTTGGGGCTGAAGCTTTCTTT. This sequence encodes CAAGGALGAEAFF. The rearrangement links TRBV27 to TRBJ1-1, with a tentative D call TRBD1 (5 bases). The CDR3 extends over 13 amino acids. Germline-derived CDR1 and CDR2 are MNHEY and SMNVEV (reference sequence). The V gene lost 11 bases and the J gene lost 6 bases, with 19 bases spanning the gap.

The V gene is TRBV10-1, the J gene TRBJ1-6; D is uncertain. V lost 7 bases to trimming and J lost 5 bases, with 15 bases between them. The CDR3 runs 15 residues. CDR1 and CDR2 (germline): WNHNN, SYGVQD (reference sequence). The CDR3 is CASKQTCPDNSPLHF. The CDR3 nucleotides read TGCGCCAGCAAGCAGACATGTCCAGATAATTCACCCCTCCACTTT.

The V and J genes are TRBV5-1 and TRBJ2-2; the match to TRBD1 covers 9 bases. This CDR3 comprises 15 residues. CDR1 is SGHRS and CDR2 is YFSETQ in the germline V gene. V trimming: 3 bases; J trimming: 7 bases; junction bases outside the gene matches: 7. CDR3 loop: CASSSPLGQGGELFF. CDR3 nucleotides: TGCGCCAGCAGCTCGCCTCTGGGACAGGGCGGGGAGCTGTTTTTT.

A single count supports this clone. The V and J genes are TRBV5-4 and TRBJ2-1, with D tentatively TRBD2 (5 bases). V dropped 1 base and J dropped 0 bases, with 8 bases sitting between them. Germline lookup yields CDR1 SGHNT and CDR2 YYREEE (reference sequence). The CDR3 covers 15 residues. CDR3 sequence reads: CASSLPGSSYNEQFF. CDR3 nucleotides: TGTGCCAGCAGCTTGCCGGGGAGCTCCTACAATGAGCAGTTCTTC.

This chain connects TRBV15 to TRBJ2-1, with D possibly matching TRBD1 (5 bases). Germline CDR1 reads LNHNV; CDR2 reads YYDKDF (reference sequence). CDR3 length: 11 residues. V gave up 3 bases and J gave up 8 bases, with 5 bases separating them. CDR3 DNA: TGTGCCACCAGCAGGGGGCATGAGCAGTTCTTC. As protein: CATSRGHEQFF.

This clone appeared a few times. The V gene is TRBV28, the J gene TRBJ2-2, with 15 bases identical to TRBD2. Germline CDR1 MDHEN, CDR2 SYDVKM. The V segment lost 6 bases and the J segment 7 bases; nucleotides outside the gene matches: 6. This CDR3 contains 16 residues. The CDR3 coding sequence is TGTGCCAGCAGGGGAGGGACTAGCGGGAGGATCGGGGAGCTGTTTTTT. Its translation is CASRGGTSGRIGELFF.

This clone was seen a few times. The genes are TRBV2 and TRBJ2-7; no clear D gene. This CDR3 has 12 residues. The V end was cut by 6 bases, the J end by 1 base, with 7 bases between. Germline V CDR1 and CDR2: SNHLY, FYNNEI. CDR3 sequence: CASRISSYEQYF. DNA of the CDR3: TGTGCCAGCAGGATCAGTTCCTACGAGCAGTACTTC.

The chain recombines TRBV6-1 with TRBJ2-3, with D possibly being TRBD2 (6 bases). V was clipped by 3 bases and J by 2 bases, with 9 bases between them. The CDR3 spans 14 residues. Germline CDR1 reads MNHNS; CDR2 reads SASEGT. The CDR3 sequence is CASSEGGYTDTQYF. For the CDR3, the DNA is TGTGCCAGCAGTGAGGGGGGATACACAGATACGCAGTATTTT.

The V gene is TRBV18, the J gene TRBJ2-7, with a tentative D call TRBD2 (5 bases). The CDR3 is 14 residues long. Germline V gene sequence: CDR1 KGHSH, CDR2 LQKENI. Trimming cost V 0 bases and J 4 bases, with 10 bases left between them. CDR3 sequence reads: CASSPPTPGYEQYF. The CDR3 nucleotides read TGTGCCAGCTCACCACCGACACCGGGATACGAGCAGTACTTC. The full variable domain, completed using reference TRBV18 and TRBJ2-7, is NAGVMQNPRHLVRRRGQEARLRCSPMKGHSHVYWYRQLPEEGLKFMVYLQKENIIDESGMPKERFSAEFPKEGPSILRIQQVVRGDSAAYFCASSPPTPGYEQYFGPGTRLTVT.